The 5 T cell receptor beta chains below were found in one sample sequenced in a study of blood T cell repertoires in COVID-19. The data were produced by immunoSEQ multiplex PCR, yet TCRdb's version contains in-frame clones alone and is incomplete. Altogether under 300,000 clones are present, 65% to 90% being singletons, with the ten largest covering 4% to 6%. What was sequenced was peripheral blood. The source is a woman aged 80 or older with active or convalescent COVID-19.

The chain joins TRBV28 to TRBJ2-1; 7 nucleotides align to TRBD1. V shed 7 bases and J 7 bases; nucleotides not matched to a gene: 13. CDR1 is MDHEN, CDR2 SYDVKM, per germline. CDR3 length equals 15 residues. The CDR3 loop is CASTLVGTVTNEQFF. DNA for the CDR3: TGTGCCAGCACCCTGGTTGGGACAGTTACAAATGAGCAGTTCTTC. Complete variable domain (other parts from reference TRBV28 and TRBJ2-1): DVKVTQSSRYLVKRTGEKVFLECVQDMDHENMFWYRQDPGLGLRLIYFSYDVKMKEKGDIPEGYSVSREKKERFSLILESASTNQTSMYLCASTLVGTVTNEQFFGPGTRLTVL.

This chain uses TRBV2 with TRBJ2-2, with D possibly matching TRBD2 (6 bases). The ends were cut back, 4 bases at V and 1 base at J, with 13 bases in the middle. This CDR3 has 16 amino acids. In germline, CDR1 is SNHLY, CDR2 FYNNEI. CDR3 in DNA: TGTGCCAGCAGTGTAGGAGGGCTGGGGAACACCGGGGAGCTGTTTTTT. As protein: CASSVGGLGNTGELFF.

The rearrangement links TRBV7-8 to TRBJ1-6; D gene uncertain. CDR3 length: 15 amino acids. V lost 2 bases to trimming and J lost 5 bases, with 10 bases between them. Germline V gene data show CDR1 as SGHVS and CDR2 as FQNEAQ. The CDR3 DNA is TGTGCCAGCAGCTTAAGAGGGCCTAATAATTCACCCCTCCACTTT. Encoded protein: CASSLRGPNNSPLHF.

This rearrangement joins TRBV6-5 to TRBJ1-6; the D gene is possibly TRBD1 (5 bases). CDR3 length: 15 amino acids. Germline V gene lookup returns CDR1 MNHEY and CDR2 SVGAGI. The V gene lost 2 bases and the J gene lost 0 bases, with 5 bases spanning the gap. CDR3 bases: TGTGCCAGCAGTTACAGGGGCTCCTATAATTCACCCCTCCACTTT. Translated, it gives CASSYRGSYNSPLHF.

The chain carries TRBV21-1 and TRBJ2-6; the table's D gene call, TRBD2, was not cross checked with the DNA. TRBV21-1 is annotated as a pseudogene. This CDR3 spans 16 amino acids. CDR3 sequence reads: CASKAPRPSGANVLTF. The CDR3 DNA reads as TGTGCCAGCAAAGCACCGAGGCCCTCTGGGGCCAACGTCCTGACTTTC.